This TCR beta chain came from a study of T-cell reconstitution after alpha-beta-depleted transplantation in children listed by TCRdb under 2016. The study in broad terms: The study quantitatively tracked T-cell immune reconstitution after TCRalphabeta/CD19-depleted allogeneic hematopoietic cell transplantation in children using TCR repertoire profiling.

What the research found in general, with its limitations: Over the following months the frequencies of hyperexpanded clones went down, and after one year T-cell counts and TCRbeta diversity were mostly credited to newly produced T cells. In some patients, the high TCRbeta diversity seen at day 60 was put down to recipient T cells and intrathymic progenitors that had survived conditioning. About two months after transplant, the apparently early recovery of alphabetaT-cell counts reportedly depended on just several hundred clones that had expanded rapidly and came from non-depleted graft cells.

This clonotype has at least ten counts. No cognate antigen has been identified for it. Base-call qualities are not available, and no considerably larger clone is one nucleotide away. Receptor amplification or capture employed PCR. The sample was run on an Illumina HiSeq 2500. Molecular barcoding was employed in the preparation of TCR libraries, with unique molecular identifiers being used to normalize TCRbeta repertoire quantification. The raw public data were reprocessed by TCRdb itself: fastp quality trimming at Q25, MiXCR clonotype calling, in-frame beta chains only. Identical CDR3 proteins give one entry, which carries the most common genes and DNA. Within this sample are about 20,000 distinct CDR3 sequences, with 10% to 15% of them counted one time only. The ten largest clones capture roughly 37% of the sample. The meaning of the sample's time point label: day 60 (about 2 months) after transplantation. Per the publication, the treatment or condition label means: allogeneic hematopoietic cell transplantation with graft depleted of TCRalphabeta T cells and CD19 B cells. The transplant recipients were children given TCRalphabeta/CD19-depleted allogeneic hematopoietic cell grafts.

V is pruned by 1 base and J by 6 bases, leaving 5 bases of the junction without a gene match. CDR1 and CDR2 were assigned from the germline V gene as SGHRS and YFSETQ. Measured from the cysteine to the phenylalanine, the CDR3 is 14 residues long. Only the CDR3 region is kept as DNA, spanning 42 bases read in frame from base 1. The origin of this receptor is a female patient between 2 and 10 years old who had a stem cell transplant for congenital amegakaryocytic thrombocytopenia, so the T cells may come from the graft donor. The V and J genes are TRBV5-1 and TRBJ2-3; 7 of the junction bases match TRBD1. The material was PBMCs, mostly from graft donor cells, obtained 60 days after TCRalphabeta/CD19-depleted stem cell transplant. CDR3 protein: CASSLLQGKDTQYF. The DNA is TGCGCCAGCAGCTTGTTACAGGGGAAGGATACGCAGTATTTT.